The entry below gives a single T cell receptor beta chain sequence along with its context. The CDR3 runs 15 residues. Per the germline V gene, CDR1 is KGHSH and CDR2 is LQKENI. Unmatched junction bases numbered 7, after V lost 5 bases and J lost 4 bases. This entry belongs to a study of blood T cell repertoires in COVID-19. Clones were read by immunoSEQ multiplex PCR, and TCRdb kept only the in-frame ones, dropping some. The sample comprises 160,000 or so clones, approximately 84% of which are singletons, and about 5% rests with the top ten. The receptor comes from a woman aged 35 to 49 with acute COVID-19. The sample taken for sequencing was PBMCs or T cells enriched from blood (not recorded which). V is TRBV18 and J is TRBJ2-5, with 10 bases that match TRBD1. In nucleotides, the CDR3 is TGTGCCAGCTCATCTCAGAGGACAGGGGGAGAGACCCAGTACTTC. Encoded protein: CASSSQRTGGETQYF.